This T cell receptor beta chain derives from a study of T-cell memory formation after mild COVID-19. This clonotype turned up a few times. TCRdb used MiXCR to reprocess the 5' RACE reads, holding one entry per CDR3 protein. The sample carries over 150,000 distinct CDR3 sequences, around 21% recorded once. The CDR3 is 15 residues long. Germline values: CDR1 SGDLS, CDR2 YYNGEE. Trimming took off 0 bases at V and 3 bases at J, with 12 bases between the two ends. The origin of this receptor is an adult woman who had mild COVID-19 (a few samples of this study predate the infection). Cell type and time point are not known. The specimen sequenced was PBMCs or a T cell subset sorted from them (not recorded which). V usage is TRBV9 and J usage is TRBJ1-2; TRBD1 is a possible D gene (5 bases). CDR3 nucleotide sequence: TGTGCCAGCAGCGTAGATGTCAGGGTCGACTATGGCTACACCTTC. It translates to CASSVDVRVDYGYTF.